This T cell receptor (beta chain) was documented in a study of shared clonotypes between healthy human individuals. There are 13 residues in the CDR3. Between the trimmed V and J ends, which lost 3 bases and 8 bases, there was a span of 8 bases. Per the germline V gene, CDR1 is ENHRY and CDR2 is SYGVKD. Only CD45RO-negative cells positively selected for CCR7 counted as naive CD8 cells, so terminally differentiated effector memory CD45RA+ cells were excluded. Clones were read by immunoSEQ multiplex PCR, and TCRdb kept only the in-frame ones, dropping some. This sample carries millions of clones, about 95% of them seen once, and the ten largest clones take around 1.1%.

The chain uses TRBV10-3 and TRBJ1-6; a possible D gene is TRBD1 (5 bases). This clonotype originated in a man younger than 35 in good health. Material: naive CD8+ T cells sorted from blood. CDR3 DNA sequence: TGTGCCATCAGTGATGGGGGGGATTCACCCCTCCACTTT. Protein product: CAISDGGDSPLHF.